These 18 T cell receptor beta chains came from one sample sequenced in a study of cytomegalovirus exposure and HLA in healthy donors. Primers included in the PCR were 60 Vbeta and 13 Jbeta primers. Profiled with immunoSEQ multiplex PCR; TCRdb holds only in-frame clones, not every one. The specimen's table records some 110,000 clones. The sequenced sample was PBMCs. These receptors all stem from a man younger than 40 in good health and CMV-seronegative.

The CDR3 spells CASSSYDNEQFF. Here the CDR3 DNA reads TGTGCCAGCAGCTCCTACGACAATGAGCAGTTCTTC. The rearrangement uses TRBV5-4 and TRBJ2-1; D unresolved. The CDR3 runs to 12 residues. V lost 3 bases and J lost 5, with 6 bases in between. From germline, CDR1 is SGHNT and CDR2 YYREEE (reference sequence).

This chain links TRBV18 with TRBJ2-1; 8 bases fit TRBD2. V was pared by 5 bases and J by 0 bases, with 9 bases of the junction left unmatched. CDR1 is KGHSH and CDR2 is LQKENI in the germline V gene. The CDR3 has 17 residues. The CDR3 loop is CASSSTTSGSSYNEQFF. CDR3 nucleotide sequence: TGTGCCAGCTCATCTACAACTAGCGGTAGCTCCTACAATGAGCAGTTCTTC.

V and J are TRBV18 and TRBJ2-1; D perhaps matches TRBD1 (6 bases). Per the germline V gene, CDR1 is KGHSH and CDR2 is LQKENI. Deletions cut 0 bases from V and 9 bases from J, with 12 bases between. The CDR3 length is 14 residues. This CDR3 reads CASSPPLGAGEQFF. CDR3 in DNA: TGTGCCAGCTCACCACCGCTGGGGGCGGGTGAGCAGTTCTTC.

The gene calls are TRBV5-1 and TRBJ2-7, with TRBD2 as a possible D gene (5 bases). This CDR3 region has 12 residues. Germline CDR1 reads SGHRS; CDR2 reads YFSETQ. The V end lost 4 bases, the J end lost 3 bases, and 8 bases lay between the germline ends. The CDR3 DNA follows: TGCGCCAGCAGCCCCCGGGGCTACGAGCAGTACTTC. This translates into CASSPRGYEQYF. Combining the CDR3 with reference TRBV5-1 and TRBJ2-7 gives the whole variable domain KAGVTQTPRYLIKTRGQQVTLSCSPISGHRSVSWYQQTPGQGLQFLFEYFSETQRNKGNFPGRFSGRQFSNSRSEMNVSTLELGDSALYLCASSPRGYEQYFGPGTRLTVT.

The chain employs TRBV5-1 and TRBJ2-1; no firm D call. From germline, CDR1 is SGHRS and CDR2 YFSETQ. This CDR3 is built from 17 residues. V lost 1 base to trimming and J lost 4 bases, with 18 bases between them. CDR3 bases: TGCGCCAGCAGCTTGATTCTCGTCGACAACCGATACAATGAGCAGTTCTTC. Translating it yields CASSLILVDNRYNEQFF.

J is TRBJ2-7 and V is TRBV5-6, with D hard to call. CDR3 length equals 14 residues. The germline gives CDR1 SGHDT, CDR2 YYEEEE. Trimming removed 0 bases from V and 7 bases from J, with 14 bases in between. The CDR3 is CASSLVQTLEEQYF. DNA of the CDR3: TGTGCCAGCAGCTTGGTCCAGACCCTAGAAGAGCAGTACTTC.

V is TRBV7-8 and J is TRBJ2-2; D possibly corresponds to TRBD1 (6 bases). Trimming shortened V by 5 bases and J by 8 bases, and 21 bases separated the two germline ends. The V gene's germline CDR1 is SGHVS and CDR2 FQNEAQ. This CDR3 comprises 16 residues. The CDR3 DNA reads TGTGCCAGCAGCCCGCAGGGCCAGGGGTCGTCGGGGGAGCTGTTTTTT. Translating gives CASSPQGQGSSGELFF.

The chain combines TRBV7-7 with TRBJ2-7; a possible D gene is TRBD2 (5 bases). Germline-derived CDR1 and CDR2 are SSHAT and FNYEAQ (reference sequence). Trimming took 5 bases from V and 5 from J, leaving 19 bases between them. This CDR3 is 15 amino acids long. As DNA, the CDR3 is TGTGCCAGCAGCCAGGACGGGCTAGACGGGGACGAGCAGTACTTC. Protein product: CASSQDGLDGDEQYF.

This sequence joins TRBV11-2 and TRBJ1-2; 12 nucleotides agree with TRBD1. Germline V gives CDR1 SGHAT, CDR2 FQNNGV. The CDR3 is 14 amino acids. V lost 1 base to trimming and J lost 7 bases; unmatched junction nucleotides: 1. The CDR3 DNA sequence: TGTGCCAGCAGCTTAGGGGACAGGGGGCGTGGCTACACCTTC. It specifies CASSLGDRGRGYTF.

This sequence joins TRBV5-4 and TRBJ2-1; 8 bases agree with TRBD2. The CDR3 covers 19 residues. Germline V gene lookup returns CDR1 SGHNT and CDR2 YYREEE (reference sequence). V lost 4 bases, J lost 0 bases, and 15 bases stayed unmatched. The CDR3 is CASSLTRAGGGSSYNEQFF. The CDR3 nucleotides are TGTGCCAGCAGCCTCACCAGGGCGGGGGGCGGGAGCTCCTACAATGAGCAGTTCTTC.

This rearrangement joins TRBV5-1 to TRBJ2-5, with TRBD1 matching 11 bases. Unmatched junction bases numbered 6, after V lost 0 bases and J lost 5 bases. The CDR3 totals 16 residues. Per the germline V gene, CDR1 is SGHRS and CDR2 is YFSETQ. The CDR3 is CASSLVGQGAGETQYF. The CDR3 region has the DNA TGCGCCAGCAGCTTGGTTGGACAGGGGGCGGGTGAGACCCAGTACTTC.

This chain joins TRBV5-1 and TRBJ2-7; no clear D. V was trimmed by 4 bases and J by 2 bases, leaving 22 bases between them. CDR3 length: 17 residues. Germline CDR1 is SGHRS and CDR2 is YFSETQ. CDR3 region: CASSPIGPPGVTYEQYF. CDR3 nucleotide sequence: TGCGCCAGCAGCCCCATTGGGCCTCCTGGCGTAACCTACGAGCAGTACTTC.

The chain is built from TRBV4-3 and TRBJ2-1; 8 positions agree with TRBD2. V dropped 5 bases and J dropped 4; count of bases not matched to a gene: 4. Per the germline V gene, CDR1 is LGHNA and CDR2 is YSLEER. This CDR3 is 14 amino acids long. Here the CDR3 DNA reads TGCGCCAGCAGCGTGCGCGGGGGGTACAATGAGCAGTTCTTC. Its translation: CASSVRGGYNEQFF.

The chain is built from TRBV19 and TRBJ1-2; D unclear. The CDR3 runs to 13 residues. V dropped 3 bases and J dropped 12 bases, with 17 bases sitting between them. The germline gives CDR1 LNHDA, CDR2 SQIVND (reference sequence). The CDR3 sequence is CASSIQVSGRNTF. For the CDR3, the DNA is TGTGCCAGTAGTATCCAGGTCTCTGGAAGGAACACCTTC.

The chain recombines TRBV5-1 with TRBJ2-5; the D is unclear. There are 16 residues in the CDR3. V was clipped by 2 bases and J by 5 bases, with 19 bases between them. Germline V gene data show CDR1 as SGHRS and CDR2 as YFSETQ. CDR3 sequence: CASSFTPNSIGETQYF. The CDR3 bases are TGCGCCAGCAGCTTTACACCTAACTCGATCGGGGAGACCCAGTACTTC.

The CDR3, as DNA: TGTGCCAGCAGGGGCGGGGGCTCGGCTTTCTTT. As protein: CASRGGGSAFF. V is TRBV6-1 and J is TRBJ1-1; D perhaps matches TRBD1 (6 bases). The CDR3 is 11 amino acids. Trimming took off 6 bases at V and 11 bases at J, with 13 bases between the two ends. Germline CDR1 MNHNS, CDR2 SASEGT.

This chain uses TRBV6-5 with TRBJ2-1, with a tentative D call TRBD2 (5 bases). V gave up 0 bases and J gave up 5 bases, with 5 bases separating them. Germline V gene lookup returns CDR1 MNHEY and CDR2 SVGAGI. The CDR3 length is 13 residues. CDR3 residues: CASSYSGNNEQFF. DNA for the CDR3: TGTGCCAGCAGTTACTCCGGGAACAATGAGCAGTTCTTC.

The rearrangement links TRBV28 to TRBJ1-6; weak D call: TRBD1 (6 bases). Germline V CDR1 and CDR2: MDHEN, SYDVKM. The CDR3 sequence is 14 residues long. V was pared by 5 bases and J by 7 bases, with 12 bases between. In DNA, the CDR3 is TGTGCCAGCAGTATCCTACAGGGAAATTCACCCCTCCACTTT. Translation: CASSILQGNSPLHF.